The 22 T cell receptor beta chains reported below all come from one sample, sequenced in a study of blood T cell repertoires in COVID-19. TCRdb's copy holds only in-frame clones and misses some; the assay was immunoSEQ multiplex PCR. Of approximately 310,000 clones listed, roughly 89% were seen once; the top ten hold over 4%. Sequenced input: PBMCs or T cells enriched from blood (not recorded which). The receptor source for this set is a man between 60 and 70 years old who had recovered from COVID-19.

The chain employs TRBV13 and TRBJ2-2, with TRBD2 matching 10 bases. The CDR3 covers 15 residues. The V gene's germline CDR1 is PRHDT and CDR2 FYEKMQ (reference sequence). The junction had 7 bases not matched to a gene; V was cut back by 6 bases and J by 6 bases. The CDR3 sequence is CASSQAGLASGELFF. Written as DNA, the CDR3 is TGTGCCAGCAGTCAAGCGGGACTAGCGTCCGGGGAGCTGTTTTTT.

The gene calls are TRBV4-3 and TRBJ1-1; D is possibly TRBD1 (6 bases). Germline-derived CDR1 and CDR2 are LGHNA and YSLEER. This CDR3 is built from 15 residues. Trimming left V 0 bases short and J 0 bases short, with 8 bases between. CDR3 DNA sequence: TGCGCCAGCAGCCAAGATGGACAGCTGAACACTGAAGCTTTCTTT. Translating gives CASSQDGQLNTEAFF.

The gene calls are TRBV15 and TRBJ1-1; D might be TRBD1 (6 bases). Germline CDR1 is LNHNV and CDR2 is YYDKDF (reference sequence). The CDR3 totals 17 residues. The V gene lost 0 bases and the J gene lost 2 bases, with 16 bases spanning the gap. CDR3 residues: CATSRDYPGTPNTEAFF. The CDR3 DNA reads TGTGCCACCAGCAGAGATTATCCGGGGACACCCAACACTGAAGCTTTCTTT.

This clone was observed a handful of times. The chain is built from TRBV6-5 and TRBJ1-3; weak D call: TRBD1 (6 bases). The V gene's germline CDR1 is MNHEY and CDR2 SVGAGI. The CDR3 length is 15 residues. The V gene lost 7 bases and the J gene lost 3 bases, with 16 bases spanning the gap. The CDR3 reads CASIGGGSYGNTIYF. The CDR3 DNA reads as TGTGCCAGCATAGGGGGGGGGTCTTATGGAAACACCATATATTTT.

The V call is TRBV5-6, the J call TRBJ2-2; D is possibly TRBD2 (7 bases). Germline V gives CDR1 SGHDT, CDR2 YYEEEE. The length of the CDR3 is 18 residues. The V end lost 8 bases, the J end lost 2 bases, and 25 bases lay between the germline ends. CDR3 coding DNA: TGTGCCAGACAAAGCTTGGGGGCGGGAGTATCTAACACCGGGGAGCTGTTTTTT. Its protein is CARQSLGAGVSNTGELFF.

The chain uses TRBV6-5 and TRBJ2-5; D may be TRBD2 (6 bases). With 5 bases removed from V and 4 bases from J, the gap between germline ends came to 11 bases. The CDR3 has 13 amino acids. Looked up from germline, CDR1 is MNHEY and CDR2 is SVGAGI. The CDR3 is CASSRPGAETQYF. CDR3 DNA: TGTGCCAGCAGTCGCCCGGGAGCAGAGACCCAGTACTTC.

CDR3 residues: CASSLEAGGISGANVLTF. For the CDR3, the DNA is TGCGCCAGCAGCTTGGAGGCAGGGGGCATCTCTGGGGCCAACGTCCTGACTTTC. The chain links TRBV5-1 to TRBJ2-6; 8 nucleotides line up with TRBD1. CDR1 and CDR2 from the germline V gene are SGHRS and YFSETQ. Unmatched junction bases numbered 5, after V lost 0 bases and J lost 0 bases. This CDR3 is built from 18 residues.

The J gene is TRBJ2-7, the V gene TRBV27; 8 bases match TRBD2. The V and J ends lost 4 bases and 3 bases, in that order; junction bases with no gene match: 11. The CDR3 extends over 16 amino acids. CDR1 and CDR2 (germline): MNHEY, SMNVEV (reference sequence). CDR3 DNA sequence: TGTGCCAGCAGTTCCTACCTAGCGGGCGGAGTCTACGAGCAGTACTTC. It encodes CASSSYLAGGVYEQYF.

The V and J genes are TRBV7-3 and TRBJ2-6; D is uncertain. The CDR3 runs to 14 residues. The germline V and J ends were trimmed by 4 bases and 1 base, with 5 bases remaining between them. The germline V gene encodes CDR1 SGHTA and CDR2 FQGTGA. CDR3 sequence: CASSYPSGANVLTF. CDR3 in DNA: TGTGCCAGCAGCTATCCTTCTGGGGCCAACGTCCTGACTTTC.

The chain couples TRBV7-9 to TRBJ2-2; 9 positions match TRBD1. The CDR3 length is 16 residues. Trimming took 4 bases from V and 0 from J; bases not matched to a gene: 3. Germline V lookup: CDR1 SEHNR, CDR2 FQNEAQ (reference sequence). Written as DNA, the CDR3 is TGTGCCAGCAGCTCACAGGGGGCAACGAACACCGGGGAGCTGTTTTTT. The encoded protein is CASSSQGATNTGELFF. The whole variable domain, remainder taken from reference TRBV7-9 and TRBJ2-2, is DTGVSQNPRHKITKRGQNVTFRCDPISEHNRLYWYRQTLGQGPEFLTYFQNEAQLEKSRLLSDRFSAERPKGSFSTLEIQRTEQGDSAMYLCASSSQGATNTGELFFGEGSRLTVL.

This clone was recorded only once. The chain carries TRBV28 and TRBJ1-3; the D is unclear. The germline CDR1 and CDR2 sequences are MDHEN and SYDVKM. The CDR3 has 14 residues. The ends were cut back, 2 bases at V and 0 bases at J, with 5 bases in the middle. The CDR3 coding sequence is TGTGCCAGCAGTTTAGCGTTCTCTGGAAACACCATATATTTT. Translation: CASSLAFSGNTIYF.

In nucleotides, the CDR3 is TGTGCCAGCAGGGGGACTAGCGGGTGGCCCTACTCCTACGAGCAGTACTTC. This sequence encodes CASRGTSGWPYSYEQYF. The chain couples TRBV28 to TRBJ2-7; 12 nucleotides align to TRBD2. With 6 bases clipped from V and 0 bases from J, the junction kept 9 bases outside the gene matches. There are 17 residues in the CDR3. Germline-derived CDR1 and CDR2 are MDHEN and SYDVKM.

The chain links TRBV5-6 to TRBJ1-3; D not certain. Germline-derived CDR1 and CDR2 are SGHDT and YYEEEE. The V end was cut by 2 bases, the J end by 0 bases, with 12 bases between. CDR3 size: 16 residues. The chain's CDR3 is CASSFGNPSSGNTIYF. Here the CDR3 DNA reads TGTGCCAGCAGCTTTGGTAATCCCAGCTCTGGAAACACCATATATTTT.

The chain is built from TRBV11-2 and TRBJ2-1; D unclear. Germline loops: CDR1 SGHAT, CDR2 FQNNGV. The CDR3 spans 12 residues. Trimming left V 2 bases short and J 9 bases short, with 8 bases between. CDR3 coding DNA: TGTGCCAGCAGCTTAAATGGCGGTGAGCAGTTCTTC. Encoded protein: CASSLNGGEQFF.

The chain combines TRBV6-5 with TRBJ1-1; D is unclear. Germline values: CDR1 MNHEY, CDR2 SVGAGI. The germline V and J ends were trimmed by 6 bases and 0 bases, with 8 bases remaining between them. CDR3 length: 13 residues. In nucleotides, the CDR3 is TGTGCCAGCAGCGGACTCATGAACACTGAAGCTTTCTTT. Its translation: CASSGLMNTEAFF.

The chain employs TRBV14 and TRBJ1-1; no clear D. V lost 0 bases to trimming and J lost 3 bases, with 11 bases between them. Germline-derived CDR1 and CDR2 are SGHDN and FVKESK. This CDR3 spans 15 amino acids. DNA of the CDR3: TGTGCCAGCAGCCAAGACCCTACGGGGTACACTGAAGCTTTCTTT. Protein product: CASSQDPTGYTEAFF. The full variable domain, in which reference TRBV14 and TRBJ1-1 provide the parts outside the CDR3, is EAGVTQFPSHSVIEKGQTVTLRCDPISGHDNLYWYRRVMGKEIKFLLHFVKESKQDESGMPNNRFLAERTGGTYSTLKVQPAELEDSGVYFCASSQDPTGYTEAFFGQGTRLTVV.

The gene calls are TRBV4-2 and TRBJ2-5; 9 nucleotides match TRBD2. With V trimmed by 5 bases and J by 2 bases, 6 bases remained unmatched. The CDR3 covers 15 residues. Germline CDR1 reads LGHNA; CDR2 reads YNFKEQ. As DNA, the CDR3 is TGTGCCAGCAGCAAAAGGCGGGAGGGTCAAGAGACCCAGTACTTC. Its translation is CASSKRREGQETQYF.

The genes are TRBV19 and TRBJ1-5; TRBD1 matches 8 bases. The CDR3 sequence is 16 residues long. CDR1 and CDR2 (germline): LNHDA, SQIVND (reference sequence). Germline trimming cut 5 bases from V and 7 bases from J; bases unmatched to any gene: 13. CDR3 nucleotides: TGTGCCAGTAGTCCCTCCGACAGGGGATGGGGGCAGCCCCAGCATTTT. It specifies CASSPSDRGWGQPQHF.

The rearrangement joins TRBV9 to TRBJ2-3; TRBD2 aligns across 7 bases. V shed 2 bases, J shed 2 bases, and the junction held 5 bases outside the gene matches. The CDR3 loop spans 15 amino acids. Germline V lookup: CDR1 SGDLS, CDR2 YYNGEE. The CDR3, as DNA: TGTGCCAGCAGCGTGCTTCTAGCGGACACAGATACGCAGTATTTT. Amino acids: CASSVLLADTDTQYF.

The genes are TRBV18 and TRBJ2-3; 8 positions match TRBD1. The germline gives CDR1 KGHSH, CDR2 LQKENI. V gave up 4 bases and J gave up 1 base; unmatched junction bases: 7. The CDR3 consists of 16 residues. CDR3: CASSQDRGWGTDTQYF. The CDR3 DNA is TGTGCCAGCTCACAAGACAGGGGTTGGGGCACAGATACGCAGTATTTT.

The sample holds a few counts of this clone. The J gene is TRBJ2-2, the V gene TRBV4-2, with a possible D match to TRBD1 (5 bases). The germline CDR1 and CDR2 sequences are LGHNA and YNFKEQ. V lost 0 bases and J 1 base, leaving 12 bases between the germline ends. The CDR3 sequence is 17 residues long. CDR3 in DNA: TGTGCCAGCAGCCAAGATTCCTCCCAGGGGAACACCGGGGAGCTGTTTTTT. Its translation: CASSQDSSQGNTGELFF.

This clone was found once. V usage is TRBV5-6 and J usage is TRBJ2-7; 7 bases are shared with TRBD1. The CDR3 loop spans 14 amino acids. CDR1 and CDR2 from the germline V gene are SGHDT and YYEEEE. Germline trimming cut 2 bases from V and 6 bases from J; bases unmatched to any gene: 8. CDR3 loop: CASSLWTGLSEQYF. In nucleotides, the CDR3 is TGTGCCAGCAGCTTATGGACAGGACTGAGCGAGCAGTACTTC. Using reference TRBV5-6 and TRBJ2-7 for the parts outside the CDR3, the full variable domain is DAGVTQSPTHLIKTRGQQVTLRCSPKSGHDTVSWYQQALGQGPQFIFQYYEEEERQRGNFPDRFSGHQFPNYSSELNVNALLLGDSALYLCASSLWTGLSEQYFGPGTRLTVT.